This T cell receptor beta chain was retrieved from a study of CD8+ T cells in alopecia areata. Study details: The investigators scored severity in treated patients by the percentage of affected scalp area. Points from the study as a whole: Tofacitinib did not eliminate many expanded lesional clones from scalp or blood. Scalp clonality and expanded CD8+ clones among the top 100 were significantly decreased by tofacitinib.

Extraction of RNA preceded its reverse transcription into cDNA, which served as the sequencing template. Method: immunoSEQ multiplex PCR; TCRdb's copy keeps in-frame clones and lacks some. The sample shows roughly 76,000 clones, approximately 30% of them seen only once. Treatment reported: oral pan-JAK inhibitor, 5-10 mg twice daily. In alopecia areata patients, both lesional scalp punch biopsies and peripheral blood were collected. This clone occurred a few times. Its antigen is still unknown. Germline V gene lookup returns CDR1 MNHEY and CDR2 SMNVEV (reference sequence). The CDR3 extends over 13 amino acids. With V trimmed by 7 bases and J by 5 bases, 4 bases remained unmatched.

This sequence joins TRBV27 and TRBJ2-7; 11 positions match TRBD1. This TCR came from a human donor with alopecia areata. Sequenced material: CD8+ T cells sorted from blood, taken at week 4, from a patient treated with tofacitinib. The CDR3 nucleotides read TGTGCCAGCATCGGGACAGGGGGTAACGAGCAGTACTTC. Its protein product is CASIGTGGNEQYF.